What follows describes a single T cell receptor (beta chain). Its target is unknown. If patients had autoimmune disease history or systemic immunosuppression, they were excluded. This sample is drawn from a study of OX40 agonist ivuxolimab in advanced cancers. Study context: Every 2 weeks, ivuxolimab was infused into the patients intravenously at between 0.01 and 10 mg/kg. Partial responses were achieved by three patients, one with hepatocellular carcinoma and two with cutaneous melanoma.

Study-wide results and caveats: At 0.1-3.0 mg/kg, partial responders had clonal expansion among the lowest observed.

CDR3 length: 13 amino acids. V was pared by 0 bases and J by 2 bases, with 3 bases between. From germline, CDR1 is LGHNA and CDR2 YNFKEQ. Profiling relied on immunoSEQ multiplex PCR, and the TCRdb table lists in-frame clones only, not all of them. The data contain under 85,000 clones, around 86% of them singletons. The specimen comprised CD4+ or CD8+ T cells sorted from blood, sampled in a trial of the OX40 agonist ivuxolimab. This clonotype originated in an adult with an advanced solid tumor such as melanoma, head and neck, liver or kidney cancer. V usage is TRBV4-2 and J usage is TRBJ2-3; D ambiguous. This chain's CDR3 is CASSQDLTDTQYF. In nucleotides, the CDR3 is TGTGCCAGCAGCCAAGATCTCACAGATACGCAGTATTTT.